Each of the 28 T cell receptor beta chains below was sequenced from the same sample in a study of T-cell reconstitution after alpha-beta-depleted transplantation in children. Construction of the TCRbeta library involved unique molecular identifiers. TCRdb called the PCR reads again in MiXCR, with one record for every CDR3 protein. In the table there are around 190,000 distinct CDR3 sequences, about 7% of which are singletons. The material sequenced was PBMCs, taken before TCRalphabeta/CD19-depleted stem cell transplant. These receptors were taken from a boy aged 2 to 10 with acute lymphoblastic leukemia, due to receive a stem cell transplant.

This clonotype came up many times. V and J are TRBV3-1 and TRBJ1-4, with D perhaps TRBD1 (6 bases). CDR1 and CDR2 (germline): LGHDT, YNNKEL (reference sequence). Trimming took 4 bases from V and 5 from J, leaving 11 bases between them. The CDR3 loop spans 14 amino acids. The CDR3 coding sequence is TGTGCCAGCAGCCCACAGGGAGGAAATGAAAAACTGTTTTTT. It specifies CASSPQGGNEKLFF.

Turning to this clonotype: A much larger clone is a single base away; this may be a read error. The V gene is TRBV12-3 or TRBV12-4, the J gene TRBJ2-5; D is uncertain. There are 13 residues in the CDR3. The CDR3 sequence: CASSPLIQETQHF. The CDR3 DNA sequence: TGTGCCAGCAGCCCGCTTATCCAAGAGACCCAGCACTTC.

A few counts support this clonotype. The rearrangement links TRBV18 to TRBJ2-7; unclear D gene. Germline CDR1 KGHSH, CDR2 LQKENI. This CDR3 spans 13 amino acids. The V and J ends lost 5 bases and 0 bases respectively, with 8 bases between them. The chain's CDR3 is CASSIESSYEQYF. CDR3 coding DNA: TGTGCCAGCTCAATAGAGAGCTCCTACGAGCAGTACTTC. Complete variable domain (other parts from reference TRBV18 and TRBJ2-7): NAGVMQNPRHLVRRRGQEARLRCSPMKGHSHVYWYRQLPEEGLKFMVYLQKENIIDESGMPKERFSAEFPKEGPSILRIQQVVRGDSAAYFCASSIESSYEQYFGPGTRLTVT.

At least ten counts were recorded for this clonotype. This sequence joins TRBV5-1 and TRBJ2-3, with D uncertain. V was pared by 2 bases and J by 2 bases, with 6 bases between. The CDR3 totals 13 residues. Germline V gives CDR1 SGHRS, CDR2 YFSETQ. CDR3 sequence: CASSFRTTDTQYF. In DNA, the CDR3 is TGCGCCAGCAGCTTCAGGACCACAGATACGCAGTATTTT. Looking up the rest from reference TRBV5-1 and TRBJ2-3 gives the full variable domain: KAGVTQTPRYLIKTRGQQVTLSCSPISGHRSVSWYQQTPGQGLQFLFEYFSETQRNKGNFPGRFSGRQFSNSRSEMNVSTLELGDSALYLCASSFRTTDTQYFGPGTRLTVL.

The CDR3 region has the DNA TGTGCCAGCAGTCACCGGGGCCTAGCCAAAAACATTCAGTACTTC. This translates into CASSHRGLAKNIQYF. J is TRBJ2-4 and V is TRBV5-6; D tentatively fits TRBD1 or TRBD2 (5 bases each). The CDR3 has 15 amino acids. V lost 5 bases, J lost 0 bases, and 12 bases lay in between. Germline V lookup: CDR1 SGHDT, CDR2 YYEEEE. Combining the CDR3 with reference TRBV5-6 and TRBJ2-4 gives the whole variable domain DAGVTQSPTHLIKTRGQQVTLRCSPKSGHDTVSWYQQALGQGPQFIFQYYEEEERQRGNFPDRFSGHQFPNYSSELNVNALLLGDSALYLCASSHRGLAKNIQYFGAGTRLSVL.

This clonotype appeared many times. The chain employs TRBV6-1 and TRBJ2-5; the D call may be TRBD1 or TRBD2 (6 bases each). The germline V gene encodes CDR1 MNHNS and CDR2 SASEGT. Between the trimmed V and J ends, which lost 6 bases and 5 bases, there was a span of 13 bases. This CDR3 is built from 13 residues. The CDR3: CASREGGRETQYF. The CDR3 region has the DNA TGTGCCAGCAGGGAGGGGGGTAGGGAGACCCAGTACTTC.

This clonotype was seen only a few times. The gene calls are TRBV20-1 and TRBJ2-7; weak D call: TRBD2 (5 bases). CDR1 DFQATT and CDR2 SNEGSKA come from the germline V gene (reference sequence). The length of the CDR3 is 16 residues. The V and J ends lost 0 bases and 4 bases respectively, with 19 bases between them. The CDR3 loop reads CSARDGTEVKAYEQYF. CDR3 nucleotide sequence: TGCAGTGCTAGAGATGGCACGGAGGTGAAGGCGTACGAGCAGTACTTC.

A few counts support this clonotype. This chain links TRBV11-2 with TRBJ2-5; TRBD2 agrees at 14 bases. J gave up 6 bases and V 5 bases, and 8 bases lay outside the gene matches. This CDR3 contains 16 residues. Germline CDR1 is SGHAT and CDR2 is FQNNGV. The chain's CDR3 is CASSLGTSGSSKTQYF. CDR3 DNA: TGTGCCAGCAGCCTAGGGACTAGCGGGAGCTCGAAGACCCAGTACTTC.

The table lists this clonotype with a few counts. The CDR3 loop is CASSSSTAQTSYNEQFF. The CDR3 bases are TGTGCCAGCAGCTCATCGACAGCCCAGACGTCATACAATGAGCAGTTCTTC. V and J are TRBV11-2 and TRBJ2-1; D may be TRBD1 (5 bases). V was pared by 4 bases and J by 4 bases, with 20 bases between. Germline V gene data show CDR1 as SGHAT and CDR2 as FQNNGV. This CDR3 is built from 17 residues.

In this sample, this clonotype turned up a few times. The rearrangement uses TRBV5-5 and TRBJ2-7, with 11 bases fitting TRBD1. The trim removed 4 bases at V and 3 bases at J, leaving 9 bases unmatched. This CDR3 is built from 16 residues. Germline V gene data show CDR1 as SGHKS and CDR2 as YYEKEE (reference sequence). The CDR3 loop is CASSPDGTGGRYEQYF. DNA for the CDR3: TGTGCCAGCAGCCCGGACGGGACAGGGGGGCGCTACGAGCAGTACTTC.

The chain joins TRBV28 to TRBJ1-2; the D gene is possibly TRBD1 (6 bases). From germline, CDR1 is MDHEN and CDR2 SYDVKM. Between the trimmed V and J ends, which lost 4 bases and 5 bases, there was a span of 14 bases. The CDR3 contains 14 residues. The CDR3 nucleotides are TGTGCCAGCAGTTACGAGGGGGGGGGTTATGGCTACACCTTC. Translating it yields CASSYEGGGYGYTF.

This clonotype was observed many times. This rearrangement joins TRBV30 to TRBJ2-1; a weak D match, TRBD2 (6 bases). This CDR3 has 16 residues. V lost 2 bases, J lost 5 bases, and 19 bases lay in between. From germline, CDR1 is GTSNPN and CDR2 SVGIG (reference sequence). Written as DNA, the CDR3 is TGTGCCTGGAGTCCCCGTTTGTGGGAGGCCGACAATGAGCAGTTCTTC. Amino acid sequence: CAWSPRLWEADNEQFF.

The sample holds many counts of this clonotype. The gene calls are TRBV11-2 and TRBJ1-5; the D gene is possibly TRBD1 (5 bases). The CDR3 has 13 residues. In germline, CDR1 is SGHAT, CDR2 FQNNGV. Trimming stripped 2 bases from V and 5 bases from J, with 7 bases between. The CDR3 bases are TGTGCCAGCAGCTTACAGACAGATCAGCCCCAGCATTTT. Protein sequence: CASSLQTDQPQHF. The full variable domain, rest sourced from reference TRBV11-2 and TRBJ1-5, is EAGVAQSPRYKIIEKRQSVAFWCNPISGHATLYWYQQILGQGPKLLIQFQNNGVVDDSQLPKDRFSAERLKGVDSTLKIQPAKLEDSAVYLCASSLQTDQPQHFGDGTRLSIL.

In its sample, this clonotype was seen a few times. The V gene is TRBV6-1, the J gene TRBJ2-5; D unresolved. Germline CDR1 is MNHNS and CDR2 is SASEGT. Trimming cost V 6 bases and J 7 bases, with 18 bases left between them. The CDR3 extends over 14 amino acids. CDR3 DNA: TGTGCCAGCAGACGCCCCAGGCACCCGGGGACCCAGTACTTC. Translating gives CASRRPRHPGTQYF.

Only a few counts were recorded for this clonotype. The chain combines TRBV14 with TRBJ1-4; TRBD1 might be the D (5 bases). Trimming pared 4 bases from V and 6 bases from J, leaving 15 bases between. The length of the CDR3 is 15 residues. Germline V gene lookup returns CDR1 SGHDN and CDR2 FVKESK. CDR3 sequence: CASSRRNRRDEKLFF. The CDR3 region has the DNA TGTGCCAGCAGCCGGCGCAACAGGCGGGATGAAAAACTGTTTTTT. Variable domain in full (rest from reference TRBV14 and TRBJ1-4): EAGVTQFPSHSVIEKGQTVTLRCDPISGHDNLYWYRRVMGKEIKFLLHFVKESKQDESGMPNNRFLAERTGGTYSTLKVQPAELEDSGVYFCASSRRNRRDEKLFFGSGTQLSVL.

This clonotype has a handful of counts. The DNA of the CDR3 is TGTGCCAGCAGTTACGGGACTAGCGGGTCTACAGATACGCAGTATTTT. Its translation is CASSYGTSGSTDTQYF. This sequence joins TRBV4-2 and TRBJ2-3, with 12 bases matching TRBD2. CDR1 is LGHNA, CDR2 YNFKEQ, per germline. The junction had 7 bases not matched to a gene; V was cut back by 6 bases and J by 3 bases. This CDR3 has 16 amino acids.

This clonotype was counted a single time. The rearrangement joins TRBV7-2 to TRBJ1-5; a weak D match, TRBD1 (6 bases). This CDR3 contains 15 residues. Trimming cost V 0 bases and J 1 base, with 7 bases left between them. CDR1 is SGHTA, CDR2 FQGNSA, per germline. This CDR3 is CASSLAGASNQPQHF. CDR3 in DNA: TGTGCCAGCAGCTTAGCGGGGGCGAGCAATCAGCCCCAGCATTTT.

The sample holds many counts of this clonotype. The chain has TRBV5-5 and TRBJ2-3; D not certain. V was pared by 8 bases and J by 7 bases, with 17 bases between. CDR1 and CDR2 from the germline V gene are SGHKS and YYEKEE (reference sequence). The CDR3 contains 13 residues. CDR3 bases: TGTGCCAGTCCTTATCCGCTTTTCCATACGCAGTATTTT. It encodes CASPYPLFHTQYF.

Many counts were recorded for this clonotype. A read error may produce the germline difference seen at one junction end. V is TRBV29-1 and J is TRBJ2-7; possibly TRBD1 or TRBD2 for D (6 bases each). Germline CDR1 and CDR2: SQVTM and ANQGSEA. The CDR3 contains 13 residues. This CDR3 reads CSVLTGGSNEQYF. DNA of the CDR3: TGCAGCGTTTTGACCGGGGGCTCCAACGAGCAGTACTTC.

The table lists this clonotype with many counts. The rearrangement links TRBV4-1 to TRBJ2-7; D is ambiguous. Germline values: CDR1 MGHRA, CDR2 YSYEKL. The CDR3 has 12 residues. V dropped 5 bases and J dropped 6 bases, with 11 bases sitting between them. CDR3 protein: CASSYALGEQYF. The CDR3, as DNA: TGCGCCAGCAGCTACGCTTTAGGCGAGCAGTACTTC.

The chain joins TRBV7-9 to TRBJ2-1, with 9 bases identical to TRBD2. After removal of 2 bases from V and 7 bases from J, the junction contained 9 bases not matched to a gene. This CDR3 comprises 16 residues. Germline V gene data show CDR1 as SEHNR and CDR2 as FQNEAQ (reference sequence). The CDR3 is CASSLTAGGLPNEQFF. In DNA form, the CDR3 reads TGTGCCAGCAGCTTAACCGCGGGAGGGCTTCCGAATGAGCAGTTCTTC.

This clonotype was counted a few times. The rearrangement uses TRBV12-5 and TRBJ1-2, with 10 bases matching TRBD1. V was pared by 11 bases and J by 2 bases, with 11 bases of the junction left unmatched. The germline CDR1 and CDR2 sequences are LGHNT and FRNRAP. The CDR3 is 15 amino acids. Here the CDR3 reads CAAPQGTGENYGYTF. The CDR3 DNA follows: TGTGCTGCCCCCCAAGGGACAGGGGAAAACTATGGCTACACCTTC.

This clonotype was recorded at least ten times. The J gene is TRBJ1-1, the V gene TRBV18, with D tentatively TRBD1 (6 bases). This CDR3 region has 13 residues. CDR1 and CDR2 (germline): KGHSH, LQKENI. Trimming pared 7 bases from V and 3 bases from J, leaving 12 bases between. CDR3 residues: CASLLGGDTEAFF. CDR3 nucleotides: TGTGCCAGCTTATTAGGGGGGGACACTGAAGCTTTCTTT.

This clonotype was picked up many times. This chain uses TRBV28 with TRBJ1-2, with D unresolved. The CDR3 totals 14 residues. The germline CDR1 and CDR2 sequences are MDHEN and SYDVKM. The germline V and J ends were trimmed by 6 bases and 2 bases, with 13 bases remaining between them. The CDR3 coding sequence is TGTGCCAGCAGCAAGCATGTTTCGAACTATGGCTACACCTTC. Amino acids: CASSKHVSNYGYTF.

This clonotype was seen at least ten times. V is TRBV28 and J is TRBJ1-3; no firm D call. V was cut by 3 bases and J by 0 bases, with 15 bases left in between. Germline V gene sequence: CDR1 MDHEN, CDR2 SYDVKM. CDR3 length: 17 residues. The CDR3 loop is CASSFFGVPFSGNTIYF. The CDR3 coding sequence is TGTGCCAGCAGTTTTTTTGGGGTCCCCTTCTCTGGAAACACCATATATTTT. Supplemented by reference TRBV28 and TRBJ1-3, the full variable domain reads DVKVTQSSRYLVKRTGEKVFLECVQDMDHENMFWYRQDPGLGLRLIYFSYDVKMKEKGDIPEGYSVSREKKERFSLILESASTNQTSMYLCASSFFGVPFSGNTIYFGEGSWLTVV.

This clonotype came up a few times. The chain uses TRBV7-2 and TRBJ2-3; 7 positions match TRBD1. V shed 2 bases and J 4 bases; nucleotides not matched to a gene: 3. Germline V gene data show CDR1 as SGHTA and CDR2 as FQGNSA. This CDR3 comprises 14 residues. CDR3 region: CASSLQGDADTQYF. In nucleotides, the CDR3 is TGTGCCAGCAGCTTACAGGGGGACGCAGATACGCAGTATTTT.

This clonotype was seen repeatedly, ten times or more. CDR3 residues: CASSEQGTPDQETQYF. The DNA of the CDR3 is TGTGCCAGCAGCGAGCAAGGGACACCTGACCAAGAGACCCAGTACTTC. The V gene is TRBV7-2, the J gene TRBJ2-5, with a weak D call TRBD1 (6 bases). Germline V lookup: CDR1 SGHTA, CDR2 FQGNSA. Deletions cut 5 bases from V and 0 bases from J, with 16 bases between. The CDR3 runs to 16 residues.

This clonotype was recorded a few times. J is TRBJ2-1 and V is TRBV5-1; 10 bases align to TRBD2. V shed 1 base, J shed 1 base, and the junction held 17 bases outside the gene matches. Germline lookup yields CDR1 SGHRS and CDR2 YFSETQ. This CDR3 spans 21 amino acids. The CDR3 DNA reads TGCGCCAGCAGCTTGTTTCGCCTAGCGGGGGCAGAGGGAGGGTCCTACAATGAGCAGTTCTTC. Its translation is CASSLFRLAGAEGGSYNEQFF.